Presented here are 24 T cell receptor beta chains from one specimen sequenced in a study of T cells after yellow fever vaccination. TCRdb passed the 5' RACE reads through MiXCR, listing each CDR3 protein once. The table records more than 90,000 distinct CDR3 sequences, roughly 8.9% of them present only once. The material sequenced was CD8+ T cells sorted from PBMCs, taken 45 days after the yellow fever booster vaccination. The receptors shown here come from a man younger than 45 who received the YFV17D yellow fever vaccine.

The chain recombines TRBV6-2 or TRBV6-3 with TRBJ2-2; no definite D call. This CDR3 region has 16 residues. Trimming took 4 bases from V and 1 from J, leaving 13 bases between them. The germline V gene has CDR1 MNHEY and CDR2 SVGEGT. CDR3 sequence reads: CASSFQRGKNTGELFF. The CDR3 bases are TGTGCCAGCAGTTTCCAGCGAGGAAAGAACACCGGGGAGCTGTTTTTT.

This clonotype was recorded many times. The chain carries TRBV4-2 and TRBJ2-7; no reliable D call. Trimming removed 0 bases at V and 2 bases at J, with 8 bases between. CDR1 and CDR2 (germline): LGHNA, YNFKEQ. The CDR3 length is 14 residues. The CDR3 nucleotides read TGTGCCAGCAGCCAAGATGCTACCGCCTACGAGCAGTACTTC. It is translated as CASSQDATAYEQYF.

Many counts were recorded for this clonotype. This chain links TRBV3-1 with TRBJ2-1, with 9 nucleotides matching TRBD2. J gave up 7 bases and V 4 bases, and 11 bases lay outside the gene matches. Germline V lookup: CDR1 LGHDT, CDR2 YNNKEL (reference sequence). The CDR3 is 16 residues long. This chain's CDR3 is CASSPPNSGSFNEQFF. The CDR3 DNA reads TGTGCCAGCAGCCCCCCTAATAGCGGGAGTTTTAATGAGCAGTTCTTC.

This clonotype was detected ten times or more. The chain has TRBV7-6 and TRBJ2-7; 7 nucleotides match TRBD1. The length of the CDR3 is 14 residues. Germline CDR1 reads SGHVS; CDR2 reads FNYEAQ. V lost 6 bases to trimming and J lost 2 bases; unmatched junction nucleotides: 7. CDR3 in DNA: TGTGCCAGCAGTCCAAGCGACAGGGCCTACGAGCAGTACTTC. Protein sequence: CASSPSDRAYEQYF.

The table lists this clonotype with a few counts. The rearrangement joins TRBV7-6 to TRBJ2-2; 11 bases match TRBD1. The CDR3 sequence is 16 residues long. Germline CDR1 is SGHVS and CDR2 is FNYEAQ. J gave up 3 bases and V 5 bases, and 5 bases lay outside the gene matches. The CDR3 region has the DNA TGTGCCAGCAGCCCAGGGACAGGGGGTTACACCGGGGAGCTGTTTTTT. Translation: CASSPGTGGYTGELFF.

On this clonotype itself: With a much larger clone just one base away, this may be a read error. The V gene is TRBV14, the J gene TRBJ2-1, with 9 nucleotides matching TRBD2. The CDR3 is 17 residues long. Germline-derived CDR1 and CDR2 are SGHDN and FVKESK. CDR3 bases: TGTACCAGCAGCCCCCCCCTTAGCGGGAGTCATTACAATGAGCAGTTCTTC. Its protein product is CTSSPPLSGSHYNEQFF.

This clonotype was picked up many times. J is TRBJ2-5 and V is TRBV7-9, with TRBD1 as a possible D gene (6 bases). Trimming left V 5 bases short and J 5 bases short, with 9 bases between. CDR1 and CDR2 (germline): SEHNR, FQNEAQ (reference sequence). The CDR3 extends over 12 amino acids. DNA for the CDR3: TGTGCCAGCAGCCCAGACAGGGAGACCCAGTACTTC. Its protein product is CASSPDRETQYF.

This clonotype has just a few counts. The chain has TRBV5-4 and TRBJ2-1; TRBD2 aligns across 7 bases. The V and J ends lost 3 bases and 2 bases, in that order; junction bases with no gene match: 2. In germline, CDR1 is SGHNT, CDR2 YYREEE (reference sequence). This CDR3 contains 14 residues. Here the CDR3 reads CASSSSGTYNEQFF. CDR3 coding DNA: TGTGCCAGCAGCTCCAGCGGGACCTACAATGAGCAGTTCTTC.

This clonotype was observed at least ten times. V gene TRBV6-1 combines with J gene TRBJ2-5; D is perhaps TRBD2 (6 bases). This CDR3 contains 14 residues. V was clipped by 5 bases and J by 2 bases, with 12 bases between them. CDR1 MNHNS and CDR2 SASEGT come from the germline V gene. CDR3 sequence reads: CASSQPGEQETQYF. The CDR3 coding sequence is TGTGCCAGCAGTCAACCGGGGGAACAAGAGACCCAGTACTTC.

The chain combines TRBV30 with TRBJ2-5; the D is unclear. With 0 bases removed from V and 3 bases from J, the gap between germline ends came to 5 bases. CDR1 and CDR2 from the germline V gene are GTSNPN and SVGIG (reference sequence). The CDR3 is 12 residues long. CDR3 residues: CAWSVAKETQYF. CDR3 coding DNA: TGTGCCTGGAGTGTAGCAAAAGAGACCCAGTACTTC.

V is TRBV4-2 and J is TRBJ2-1, with 10 bases fitting TRBD2. The CDR3 spans 15 residues. The V gene's germline CDR1 is LGHNA and CDR2 YNFKEQ. V trimming: 2 bases; J trimming: 8 bases; junction bases outside the gene matches: 6. Here the CDR3 reads CASSQLAGDTDEQFF. In nucleotides, the CDR3 is TGTGCCAGCAGCCAACTAGCGGGAGATACGGATGAGCAGTTCTTC.

As for this clonotype: It may be a read error: a sequence one base away is much more abundant. J is TRBJ2-3 and V is TRBV20-1; D may be TRBD1 (5 bases). Germline CDR1 is DFQATT and CDR2 is SNEGSKA (reference sequence). The CDR3 spans 16 residues. Deletions cut 0 bases from V and 0 bases from J, with 13 bases between. DNA of the CDR3: TGCAGTGCTAGAGATCATCTGACAGATAGCACAGATACGCAGTATTTT. Protein product: CSARDHLTDSTDTQYF.

This clonotype turned up a few times. The chain carries TRBV12-3 or TRBV12-4 and TRBJ1-1; 7 nucleotides align to TRBD1. The CDR3 consists of 11 residues. The trim removed 6 bases at V and 6 bases at J, leaving 1 base unmatched. The chain's CDR3 is CASSQGAEAFF. CDR3 DNA sequence: TGTGCCAGCAGCCAGGGGGCTGAAGCTTTCTTT.

The sample holds a few counts of this clonotype. The chain has TRBV7-9 and TRBJ1-1; the match to TRBD1 covers 8 bases. With V trimmed by 4 bases and J by 3 bases, 10 bases remained unmatched. The CDR3 length is 16 residues. Germline CDR1 SEHNR, CDR2 FQNEAQ (reference sequence). In DNA form, the CDR3 reads TGTGCCAGCAGCTCCTTGGGGGACAGGTCTGACACTGAAGCTTTCTTT. It specifies CASSSLGDRSDTEAFF.

This clonotype was seen at least ten times. The chain couples TRBV2 to TRBJ2-2; perhaps D is TRBD1 or TRBD2 (5 bases each). Germline CDR1 SNHLY, CDR2 FYNNEI. The length of the CDR3 is 15 residues. Trimming pared 1 base from V and 5 bases from J, leaving 11 bases between. This CDR3 is CASSEGEGLTGELFF. Here the CDR3 DNA reads TGTGCCAGCAGTGAAGGCGAGGGGCTAACCGGGGAGCTGTTTTTT.

This clonotype was recorded many times. The chain couples TRBV20-1 to TRBJ2-1; TRBD2 matches at 9 bases. Trimming at V came to 3 bases and at J to 6 bases, leaving 12 bases not matched to a gene. Germline V CDR1 and CDR2: DFQATT, SNEGSKA (reference sequence). CDR3 size: 16 residues. CDR3: CSASETSGLLGNEQFF. The CDR3 region has the DNA TGCAGTGCTAGTGAGACTAGCGGTCTTCTGGGCAATGAGCAGTTCTTC.

The sample holds many counts of this clonotype. This chain links TRBV6-1 with TRBJ2-3, with a weak D call TRBD2 (6 bases). The germline CDR1 and CDR2 sequences are MNHNS and SASEGT. V was cut by 5 bases and J by 2 bases, with 17 bases left in between. The CDR3 runs to 16 residues. The CDR3 sequence: CASSTPEGGNTDTQYF. CDR3 DNA: TGTGCCAGCAGTACCCCGGAGGGAGGCAACACAGATACGCAGTATTTT.

This clonotype was recorded at least ten times. This sequence joins TRBV12-3 or TRBV12-4 and TRBJ2-1, with D maybe TRBD2 (5 bases). V gave up 3 bases and J gave up 9 bases, with 6 bases separating them. The CDR3 consists of 11 residues. CDR3 protein: CASSFEGEQFF. CDR3 coding DNA: TGTGCCAGCAGTTTCGAGGGTGAGCAGTTCTTC.

This clonotype was counted between two and nine times. CDR3 amino acids: CASTSPGPDNEQFF. CDR3 sequence (DNA): TGTGCCAGCACTTCCCCCGGACCAGACAATGAGCAGTTCTTC. The V call is TRBV5-4, the J call TRBJ2-1; D ambiguous. There are 14 residues in the CDR3. Trimming cost V 6 bases and J 5 bases, with 15 bases left between them. In germline, CDR1 is SGHNT, CDR2 YYREEE (reference sequence).

There are many counts of this clonotype. One end of the junction does not line up with germline, which may come from a read error. This chain links TRBV5-1 with TRBJ2-5; 7 positions match TRBD1. Germline assignment: CDR1 SGHRS and CDR2 YFSETQ. This CDR3 spans 15 amino acids. For the CDR3, the DNA is TGCGCCAGCAGATTGGGGACAGTGGATCAAGAGACCCAGTACTTC. It translates to CASRLGTVDQETQYF. The full variable domain, rest sourced from reference TRBV5-1 and TRBJ2-5, is KAGVTQTPRYLIKTRGQQVTLSCSPISGHRSVSWYQQTPGQGLQFLFEYFSETQRNKGNFPGRFSGRQFSNSRSEMNVSTLELGDSALYLCASRLGTVDQETQYFGPGTRLLVL.

This clonotype was counted many times. The chain has TRBV6-5 and TRBJ2-1; the match to TRBD2 covers 8 bases. V was clipped by 5 bases and J by 7 bases; unmatched bases: 10. The CDR3 loop spans 15 amino acids. Per the germline V gene, CDR1 is MNHEY and CDR2 is SVGAGI. CDR3 in DNA: TGTGCCAGCAGTCTGGGGTCGAGCGGGGGAAATGAGCAGTTCTTC. Its translation is CASSLGSSGGNEQFF.

The table lists this clonotype with a few counts. The chain uses TRBV28 and TRBJ1-3; D is possibly TRBD1 (6 bases). V dropped 5 bases and J dropped 0 bases, with 14 bases sitting between them. The CDR3 contains 16 residues. The germline V gene encodes CDR1 MDHEN and CDR2 SYDVKM. Here the CDR3 DNA reads TGTGCCAGCAGTCACGGACAGTCGTACTCTGGAAACACCATATATTTT. This gives the protein CASSHGQSYSGNTIYF.

The chain is built from TRBV4-3 and TRBJ2-3, with D possibly TRBD2 on 6 matching bases. This CDR3 has 14 residues. Trimming stripped 6 bases from V and 1 base from J, with 11 bases between. Per the germline V gene, CDR1 is LGHNA and CDR2 is YSLEER. In DNA, the CDR3 is TGCGCCAGCAGTCATAGCGGTGGCACAGATACGCAGTATTTT. It encodes CASSHSGGTDTQYF.

Regarding this clonotype: Just one base apart from a much larger clone, this may be a read error. V is TRBV6-1 and J is TRBJ2-3; 11 positions match TRBD2. This CDR3 is built from 15 residues. After removal of 6 bases from V and 4 bases from J, the junction contained 6 bases not matched to a gene. Germline V CDR1 and CDR2: MNHNS, SASEGT. CDR3 sequence reads: CASRFGLAGSDTQYF. The CDR3 DNA is TGTGCCAGCAGGTTCGGACTAGCGGGTTCAGATACGCAGTATTTT.